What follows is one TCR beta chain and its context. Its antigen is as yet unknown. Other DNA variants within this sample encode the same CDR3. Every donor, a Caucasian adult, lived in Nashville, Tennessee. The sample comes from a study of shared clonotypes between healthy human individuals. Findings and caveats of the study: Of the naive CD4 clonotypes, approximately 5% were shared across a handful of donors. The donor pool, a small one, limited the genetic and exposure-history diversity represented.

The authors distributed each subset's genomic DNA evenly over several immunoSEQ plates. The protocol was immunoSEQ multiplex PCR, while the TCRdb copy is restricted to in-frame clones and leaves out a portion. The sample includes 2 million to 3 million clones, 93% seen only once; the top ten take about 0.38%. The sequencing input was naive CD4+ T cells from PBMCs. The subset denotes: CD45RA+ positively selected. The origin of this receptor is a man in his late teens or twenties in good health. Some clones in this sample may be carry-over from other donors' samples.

CDR3 nucleotide sequence: TGTGCCAGCAGTTTGACAGGGAGCTACGAGCAGTACTTC. Its protein is CASSLTGSYEQYF. V gene TRBV28 combines with J gene TRBJ2-7; TRBD1 matches at 7 bases. The CDR3 is 13 residues long. Trimming at V came to 3 bases and at J to 3 bases, leaving 2 bases not matched to a gene. The germline CDR1 and CDR2 sequences are MDHEN and SYDVKM. Full variable domain (missing parts from reference TRBV28 and TRBJ2-7): DVKVTQSSRYLVKRTGEKVFLECVQDMDHENMFWYRQDPGLGLRLIYFSYDVKMKEKGDIPEGYSVSREKKERFSLILESASTNQTSMYLCASSLTGSYEQYFGPGTRLTVT.